The source of this TCR beta chain is a study of Ad26.COV2.S vaccination and SARS-CoV-2 variants. Turning to the study itself: The donor participated in the COV1001 trial, in its Ad26.COV2.S arm.

Method: immunoSEQ multiplex PCR; TCRdb's copy keeps in-frame clones and lacks some. The sample holds roughly 300,000 clones; approximately 90% are singletons and the top ten take 5.5% to 7%. Treatment noted: roughly 19 received Ad26.COV2.S at low or high dose, single or two shots; about 5 received placebo; per-sample allocation not given. At day 63 after the first vaccine or placebo injection, samples were drawn. Comment on this clone: Other DNA sequences from this sample encode an identical CDR3 as well.

CDR1 and CDR2 (germline): SEHNR, FQNEAQ (reference sequence). The V gene lost 1 base and the J gene lost 6 bases, with 4 bases spanning the gap. The CDR3 is made up of 12 amino acids. The TCR comes from a person between 18 and 65 years old who received the Ad26.COV2.S COVID-19 vaccine or a placebo. The rearrangement uses TRBV7-9 and TRBJ1-5; D ambiguous. Sequencing was performed on peripheral blood, taken in a trial of Ad26.COV2.S vaccine versus placebo. The CDR3 sequence is CASSLGGQPQHF. DNA for the CDR3: TGTGCCAGCAGCTTAGGGGGTCAGCCCCAGCATTTT.